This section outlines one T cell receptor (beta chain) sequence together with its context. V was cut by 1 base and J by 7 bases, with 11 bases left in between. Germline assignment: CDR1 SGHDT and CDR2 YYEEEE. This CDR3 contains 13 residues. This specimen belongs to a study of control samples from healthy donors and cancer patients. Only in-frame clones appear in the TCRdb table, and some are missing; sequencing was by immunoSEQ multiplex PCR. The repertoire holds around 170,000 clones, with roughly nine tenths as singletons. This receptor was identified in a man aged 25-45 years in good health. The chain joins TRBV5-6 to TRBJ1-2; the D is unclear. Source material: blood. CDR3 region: CASSLRRDRGYTF. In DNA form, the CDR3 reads TGTGCCAGCAGCTTGAGGAGGGATCGTGGCTACACCTTC.